This entry describes one TCR beta chain. The V end was cut by 5 bases, the J end by 4 bases, with 14 bases between. The CDR3 contains 14 residues. The germline V gene has CDR1 MNHEY and CDR2 SMNVEV (reference sequence). This entry is derived from a study of blood T cell repertoires in COVID-19. The overall study: Some COVID-19 samples were acute and others convalescent; all came from the United States, Italy and Spain. PBMCs, B-cell-depleted T cells, or T cells provided the cDNA or gDNA that made up the material.

In the original analysis: How many nucleated cells were present was estimated from reference gene primer amplification. Some clones are missing from TCRdb's copy, which holds only in-frame ones; the method was immunoSEQ multiplex PCR. Clonal size and the V and J genes are those of that table, whereas D and trimming came from the DNA. Here the sample spans approximately 260,000 clones, roughly 82% being singletons. The sequencing sample was made of peripheral blood. The chain has TRBV27 and TRBJ1-2; D is unresolved. This clonotype was obtained from a woman of 80 years or more with active or convalescent COVID-19. The chain's CDR3 is CASSQPGSGYGYTF. The CDR3, as DNA: TGTGCCAGCAGTCAACCAGGTTCTGGCTATGGCTACACCTTC.